This TCR beta chain was profiled in a study of cytomegalovirus exposure and HLA in healthy donors. Overall study context: Clustering assigned approximately 78% of the approximately 390 genotyped donors to the Caucasian-associated ancestry cluster.

Findings and caveats of the study: Three of the chains that were CMV-associated were confirmed in vitro to be specific for CMV antigens.

Concerning this clone: The antigen remains undetermined.

Germline CDR1 is MNHNY and CDR2 is SVGAGI (reference sequence). The CDR3 has 14 residues. Unmatched junction bases numbered 4, after V lost 6 bases and J lost 6 bases. Healthy bone marrow donors made up the donors. PCR employed 60 Vbeta and 13 Jbeta primers. Using immunoSEQ multiplex PCR, the repertoire was profiled, and TCRdb retains in-frame clones only, with some absent. The sample holds under 250,000 clones; over 75% are singletons and the top ten take approximately 2%. Sequenced material: PBMCs. This TCR came from a male donor in good health and CMV-seronegative. The chain joins TRBV6-6 to TRBJ2-2, with 10 positions matching TRBD1. The CDR3 region has the DNA TGTGCCAGCAGATGGACAGGGGGGTCCGGGGAGCTGTTTTTT. It specifies CASRWTGGSGELFF.